The rows below give T cell receptor beta chains drawn from one sample of a study of STAT5B mutations in CD4+ large granular lymphocyte leukemia. Only in-frame clones appear in the TCRdb table, and some are missing; sequencing was by immunoSEQ multiplex PCR. The sample comprises fewer than 50,000 clones, more than 70% of which are singletons, and 0.45% to 0.55% rests with the top ten. The sequencing sample was made of CD4+ T cells from blood buffy coats. Receptors were obtained from a human donor in good health. Both conserved end residues are part of each CDR3. Fields, in order: clone size, J gene, D gene, V gene, CDR3 protein, CDR3 DNA. The D gene is left open where the match is weak. Rows may omit the clone size; those that give it use once, few, many or a size class.

NA TRBJ2-7 TRBD2 TRBV7-6 CASSLGILAGATYEQYF TGTGCCAGCAGCTTAGGAATCCTAGCGGGAGCGACCTACGAGCAGTACTTC
NA TRBJ2-1 TRBD1 TRBV7-6 CASSFQGQGNEQFF TGTGCCAGCAGCTTTCAAGGACAGGGGAATGAGCAGTTCTTC
few TRBJ1-1 NA TRBV7-2 CASSRGPNTEAFF TGTGCCAGCAGCCGAGGCCCAAACACTGAAGCTTTCTTT
NA TRBJ2-5 TRBD1 TRBV19 CASSDGTATETQYF TGTGCCAGTAGTGACGGGACAGCTACAGAGACCCAGTACTTC
NA TRBJ2-1 TRBD2 TRBV14 CASSQEAGGSSEQFF TGTGCCAGCAGCCAAGAAGCGGGAGGGTCATCTGAGCAGTTCTTC
NA TRBJ2-4 NA TRBV4-2 CASSPGGEGSRNIQYF TGTGCCAGCAGCCCAGGGGGGGAGGGAAGTAGGAACATTCAGTACTTC
NA TRBJ2-1 TRBD2 TRBV18 CASSPSTSGYNEQFF TGTGCCAGCTCACCCTCGACTAGCGGATACAATGAGCAGTTCTTC
NA TRBJ2-1 TRBD2 TRBV7-8 CASTARASGGHNEQFF TGTGCCAGCACCGCGAGGGCTAGCGGGGGGCACAATGAGCAGTTCTTC
NA TRBJ2-7 NA TRBV15 CATSRPQGGRLYEQYF TGTGCCACCAGCAGGCCGCAGGGGGGCCGTCTCTACGAGCAGTACTTC
NA TRBJ1-1 NA TRBV5-1 CASSLTGSYTEAFF TGCGCCAGCAGCTTGACAGGGAGTTACACTGAAGCTTTCTTT
NA TRBJ1-2 TRBD1 TRBV6-4 CASSDSTVHRGYYGYTF TGTGCCAGCAGTGACTCGACGGTGCACAGGGGTTACTATGGCTACACCTTC
NA TRBJ1-5 NA TRBV19 CASSMGTGQPNQPQHF TGTGCCAGTAGTATGGGGACTGGGCAACCCAATCAGCCCCAGCATTTT
NA TRBJ2-3 NA TRBV6-5 CASSYSSGLSDTQYF TGTGCCAGCAGTTACTCGTCGGGTCTTTCAGATACGCAGTATTTT
NA TRBJ1-1 NA TRBV11-3 CASSLRIGTEAFF TGTGCCAGCAGCCTAAGGATCGGCACTGAAGCTTTCTTT
once TRBJ2-2 TRBD2 TRBV5-1 CASNLEAGPNTGELFF TGCGCCAGCAACTTGGAAGCGGGACCGAACACCGGGGAGCTGTTTTTT
NA TRBJ1-1 TRBD1 TRBV6-5 CASSYGRDRVSAFF TGTGCCAGCAGTTACGGCCGGGACAGGGTATCGGCTTTCTTT